This passage covers 17 T cell receptor beta chains from one sample sequenced in a study of shared clonotypes between healthy human individuals. Positive CCR7 selection of CD45RO-negative cells yielded the naive CD8 cells, and terminally differentiated effector memory CD45RA+ cells were excluded. Generated by immunoSEQ multiplex PCR, the TCRdb table keeps only in-frame clones and is missing some. The top ten hold 1.2% of the sample, which has 1.5 million to 2.5 million clones, about 95% seen once. The sequenced sample consisted of naive CD8+ T cells sorted from blood. The receptors were gathered from a man aged 18 to 35 in good health.

The V and J genes are TRBV6-5 and TRBJ2-3; a weak D match, TRBD1 (6 bases). Per the germline V gene, CDR1 is MNHEY and CDR2 is SVGAGI. This CDR3 is built from 15 residues. The V end lost 7 bases, the J end lost 0 bases, and 14 bases lay between the germline ends. The CDR3 region has the DNA TGTGCCAGCACCACCGGGACATCTAGCACAGATACGCAGTATTTT. Amino acid sequence: CASTTGTSSTDTQYF.

This clone turned up a few times. The chain couples TRBV5-1 to TRBJ1-1, with unresolved D. CDR3 length: 14 amino acids. V lost 5 bases, J lost 5 bases, and 16 bases lay in between. From germline, CDR1 is SGHRS and CDR2 YFSETQ. The CDR3 bases are TGCGCCAGCAGTCCTGACCCTGCCCCAACTGAAGCTTTCTTT. This gives the protein CASSPDPAPTEAFF.

A note on this clone: Other DNA sequences in this specimen translate into the identical CDR3. The chain uses TRBV5-5 and TRBJ2-7; D gene uncertain. Germline assignment: CDR1 SGHKS and CDR2 YYEKEE (reference sequence). This CDR3 has 13 amino acids. Trimming took off 3 bases at V and 0 bases at J, with 7 bases between the two ends. The CDR3 loop reads CASSWTVSYEQYF. The CDR3 nucleotides are TGTGCCAGCAGCTGGACGGTCTCCTACGAGCAGTACTTC. Using reference TRBV5-5 and TRBJ2-7 for the parts outside the CDR3, the full variable domain is DAGVTQSPTHLIKTRGQQVTLRCSPISGHKSVSWYQQVLGQGPQFIFQYYEKEERGRGNFPDRFSARQFPNYSSELNVNALLLGDSALYLCASSWTVSYEQYFGPGTRLTVT.

This chain joins TRBV11-2 and TRBJ2-1; no reliable D call. The V end was cut by 1 base, the J end by 8 bases, with 6 bases between. CDR1 is SGHAT and CDR2 is FQNNGV in the germline V gene. The CDR3 spans 12 residues. In nucleotides, the CDR3 is TGTGCCAGCAGCTTAGCGAACTATGAGCAGTTCTTC. Translation: CASSLANYEQFF.

The count of this clone is one. The genes are TRBV27 and TRBJ1-2; 8 bases fit TRBD1. The CDR3 is 13 amino acids. Trimming took 3 bases from V and 6 from J; bases not matched to a gene: 3. Germline V CDR1 and CDR2: MNHEY, SMNVEV (reference sequence). The CDR3 sequence is CASSFQTGDGYTF. CDR3 nucleotide sequence: TGTGCCAGCAGTTTCCAGACAGGGGATGGCTACACCTTC.

This clone has more than one count but fewer than ten. CDR3 nucleotides: TGCAGTGTAGTGGCGTCCCAGGGCCTAAGCTCCTACGAGCAGTACTTC. This sequence encodes CSVVASQGLSSYEQYF. V usage is TRBV29-1 and J usage is TRBJ2-7, with D tentatively TRBD1 (5 bases). The CDR3 spans 16 residues. The germline V gene has CDR1 SQVTM and CDR2 ANQGSEA.

The chain links TRBV4-3 to TRBJ2-3; TRBD2 agrees at 9 bases. The CDR3 totals 16 residues. The ends lost 2 bases at V and 4 bases at J; junction bases unmatched: 7. Germline V gene lookup returns CDR1 LGHNA and CDR2 YSLEER. The CDR3 DNA follows: TGCGCCAGCAGCCAATTAATAGCGGGAGAATCAGATACGCAGTATTTT. It encodes CASSQLIAGESDTQYF.

This chain links TRBV4-1 with TRBJ2-2, with D perhaps TRBD1 (6 bases). This CDR3 has 15 amino acids. Trimming left V 4 bases short and J 5 bases short, with 14 bases between. Germline V gene lookup returns CDR1 MGHRA and CDR2 YSYEKL. As DNA, the CDR3 is TGCGCCAGCAGCCCCCCCGGGACACATACCGGGGAGCTGTTTTTT. It yields the protein CASSPPGTHTGELFF.

About this clone: A junction end diverges from the germline sequence, so it may reflect a read error. This CDR3 is also generated by other DNA sequences in the sample. The CDR3 sequence is CASSLEVNTGELFF. The CDR3 DNA reads as TGTGCTAGCAGCTTAGAGGTGAACACCGGGGAGCTGTTTTTT. The V call is TRBV7-7, the J call TRBJ2-2; D gene ambiguous. The CDR3 extends over 14 amino acids. Germline V gives CDR1 SSHAT, CDR2 FNYEAQ (reference sequence).

This sequence joins TRBV4-1 and TRBJ2-7; TRBD1 or TRBD2 may be the D gene (5 bases each). Trimming removed 1 base from V and 2 bases from J, with 12 bases in between. Germline V gives CDR1 MGHRA, CDR2 YSYEKL. This CDR3 region has 15 residues. The CDR3 nucleotides are TGCGCCAGCAGCCAAGCCGGGACGGAGACCTACGAGCAGTACTTC. It specifies CASSQAGTETYEQYF.

The genes are TRBV27 and TRBJ1-2; a weak D match, TRBD1 (6 bases). Germline lookup yields CDR1 MNHEY and CDR2 SMNVEV (reference sequence). V was shortened by 5 bases and J by 0 bases, with 13 bases between the two germline ends. CDR3 length: 15 residues. The DNA of the CDR3 is TGTGCCAGCAGTCCCGGACAGTACTCTAACTATGGCTACACCTTC. It translates to CASSPGQYSNYGYTF.

The chain combines TRBV2 with TRBJ2-1; D might be TRBD2 (5 bases). Germline V lookup: CDR1 SNHLY, CDR2 FYNNEI. The V and J ends lost 5 bases and 6 bases respectively, with 8 bases between them. The CDR3 extends over 12 amino acids. The CDR3 region has the DNA TGTGCCAGCAGTTCTGAGGGCAATGAGCAGTTCTTC. This gives the protein CASSSEGNEQFF.

This sequence joins TRBV21-1 and TRBJ1-1; the D segment call TRBD1 is taken from the table without a DNA check. TRBV21-1 is described as a pseudogene. The CDR3 runs to 14 residues. Here the CDR3 reads CASSKETGVTEAFF. DNA of the CDR3: TGTGCCAGCAGCAAAGAAACAGGTGTGACTGAAGCTTTCTTT.

V is TRBV7-6 and J is TRBJ1-4; a possible D gene is TRBD1 (5 bases). V was cut by 6 bases and J by 13 bases, with 12 bases left in between. Germline values: CDR1 SGHVS, CDR2 FNYEAQ. The CDR3 totals 11 residues. The CDR3 sequence: CASSPGTGLFF. CDR3 nucleotides: TGTGCCAGCAGTCCCGGGACTGGACTGTTTTTT.

The CDR3 spells CASSPLPGGGETQYF. In DNA form, the CDR3 reads TGTGCCAGCAGCCCCCTCCCAGGGGGCGGAGAGACCCAGTACTTC. The chain employs TRBV5-4 and TRBJ2-5; 8 positions match TRBD1. Germline lookup yields CDR1 SGHNT and CDR2 YYREEE (reference sequence). The length of the CDR3 is 15 residues. V lost 4 bases and J lost 4; bases outside the gene matches: 9.

J is TRBJ1-6 and V is TRBV7-6; 8 nucleotides line up with TRBD1. This CDR3 is built from 15 residues. Germline V gene data show CDR1 as SGHVS and CDR2 as FNYEAQ. After removal of 5 bases from V and 7 bases from J, the junction contained 7 bases not matched to a gene. CDR3 protein: CASSTRTGRNSPLHF. CDR3 nucleotide sequence: TGTGCCAGCAGCACGCGGACAGGGCGCAATTCACCCCTCCACTTT.

This chain joins TRBV18 and TRBJ2-7, with 8 positions matching TRBD2. With 9 bases clipped from V and 3 bases from J, the junction kept 10 bases outside the gene matches. This CDR3 has 14 amino acids. From germline, CDR1 is KGHSH and CDR2 LQKENI. In nucleotides, the CDR3 is TGTGCCAGTACCGGGGGGGAACGGGGCTACGAGCAGTACTTC. As protein: CASTGGERGYEQYF.